This T cell receptor beta chain was retrieved from a study of shared clonotypes between healthy human individuals. TCRdb's copy holds only in-frame clones and misses some; the assay was immunoSEQ multiplex PCR. The sample records 500,000 or so clones, approximately 94% being singletons. About this clone itself: The antigen remains unidentified.

Broader study findings: Among donors, clonotype sharing was expected to be affected by sequencing depth. The study's rarefaction showed incomplete sorted-subset sequencing despite large depth.

This TCR was recovered from a woman aged 25 to 39 in good health. Material for sequencing was naive CD4+ T cells sorted from blood. Indicated subset: CD45RA+ positively selected.

As DNA, the CDR3 is TGCGCCAGCAGCACCTACAGGGCTGGCTACACCTTC. It is translated as CASSTYRAGYTF. This rearrangement joins TRBV5-1 to TRBJ1-2; possibly TRBD1 for D (6 bases). Germline V gene lookup returns CDR1 SGHRS and CDR2 YFSETQ. The V end was cut by 4 bases, the J end by 7 bases, with 11 bases between. The length of the CDR3 is 12 residues.